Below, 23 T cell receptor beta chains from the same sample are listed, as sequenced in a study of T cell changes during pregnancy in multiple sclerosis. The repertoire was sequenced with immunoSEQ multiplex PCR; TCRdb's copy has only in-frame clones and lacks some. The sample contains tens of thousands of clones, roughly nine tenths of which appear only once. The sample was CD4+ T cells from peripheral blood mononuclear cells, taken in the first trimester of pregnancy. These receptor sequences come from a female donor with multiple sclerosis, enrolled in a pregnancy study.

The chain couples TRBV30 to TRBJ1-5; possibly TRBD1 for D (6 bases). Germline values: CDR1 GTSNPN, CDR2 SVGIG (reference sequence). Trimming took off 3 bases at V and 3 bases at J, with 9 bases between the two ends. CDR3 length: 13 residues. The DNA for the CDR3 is TGTGCCTGGAGCGGACAGCACAATCAGCCCCAGCATTTT. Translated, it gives CAWSGQHNQPQHF.

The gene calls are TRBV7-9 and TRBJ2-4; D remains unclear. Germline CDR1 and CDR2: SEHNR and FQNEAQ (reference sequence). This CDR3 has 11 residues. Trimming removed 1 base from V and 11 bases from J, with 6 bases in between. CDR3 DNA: TGTGCCAGCAGCTTAGGAGTAGTTCAGTACTTC. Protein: CASSLGVVQYF.

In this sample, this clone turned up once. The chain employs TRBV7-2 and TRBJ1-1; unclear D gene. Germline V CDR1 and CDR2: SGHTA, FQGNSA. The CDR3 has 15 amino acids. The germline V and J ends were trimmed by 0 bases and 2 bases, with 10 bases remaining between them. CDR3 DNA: TGTGCCAGCAGCTTAGCGCGGTCCGAAAACACTGAAGCTTTCTTT. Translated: CASSLARSENTEAFF.

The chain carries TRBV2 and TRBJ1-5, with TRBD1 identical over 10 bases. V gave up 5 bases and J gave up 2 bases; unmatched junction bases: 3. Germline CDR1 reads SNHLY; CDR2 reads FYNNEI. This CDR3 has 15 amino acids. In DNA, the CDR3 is TGTGCCAGCAGTTCCGGACAGGGGGGCAATCAGCCCCAGCATTTT. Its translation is CASSSGQGGNQPQHF.

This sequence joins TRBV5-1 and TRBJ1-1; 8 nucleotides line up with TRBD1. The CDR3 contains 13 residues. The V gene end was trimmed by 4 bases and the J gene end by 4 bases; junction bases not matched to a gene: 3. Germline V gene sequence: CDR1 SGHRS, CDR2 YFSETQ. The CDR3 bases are TGCGCCAGCAGCAAGGGACAGGCCACTGAAGCTTTCTTT. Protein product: CASSKGQATEAFF.

CDR3 in DNA: TGTGCCAGCAGCTTAGTTAGAGATACGCAGTATTTT. Encoded protein: CASSLVRDTQYF. This rearrangement joins TRBV13 to TRBJ2-3; D is ambiguous. CDR1 and CDR2 from the germline V gene are PRHDT and FYEKMQ (reference sequence). The CDR3 loop spans 12 amino acids. Trimming shortened V by 1 base and J by 5 bases, and 4 bases separated the two germline ends.

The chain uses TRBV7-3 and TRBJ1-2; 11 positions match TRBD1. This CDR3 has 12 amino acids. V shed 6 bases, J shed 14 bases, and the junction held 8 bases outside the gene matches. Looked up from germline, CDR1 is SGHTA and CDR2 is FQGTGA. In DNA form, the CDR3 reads TGTGCCAGCAGTCCCGGGACAGGGGGGTGGACCTTC. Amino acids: CASSPGTGGWTF.

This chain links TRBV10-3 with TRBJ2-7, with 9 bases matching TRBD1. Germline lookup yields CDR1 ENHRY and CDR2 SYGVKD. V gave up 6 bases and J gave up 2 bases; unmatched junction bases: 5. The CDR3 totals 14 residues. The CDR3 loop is CAIRRGQGPYEQYF. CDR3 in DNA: TGTGCCATCAGAAGGGGACAGGGTCCCTACGAGCAGTACTTC.

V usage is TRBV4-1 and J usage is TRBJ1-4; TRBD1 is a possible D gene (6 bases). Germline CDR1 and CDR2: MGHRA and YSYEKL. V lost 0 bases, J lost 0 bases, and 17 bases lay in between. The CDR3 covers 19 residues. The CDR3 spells CASSQDPGQDLATNEKLFF. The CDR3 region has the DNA TGCGCCAGCAGCCAAGATCCGGGACAAGACTTAGCAACTAATGAAAAACTGTTTTTT.

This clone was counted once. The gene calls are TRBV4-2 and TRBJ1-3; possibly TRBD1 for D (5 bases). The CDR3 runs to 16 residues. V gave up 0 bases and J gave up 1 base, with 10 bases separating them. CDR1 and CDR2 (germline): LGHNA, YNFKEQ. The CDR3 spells CASSQESAGSGNTIYF. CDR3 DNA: TGTGCCAGCAGCCAAGAATCGGCAGGGTCTGGAAACACCATATATTTT.

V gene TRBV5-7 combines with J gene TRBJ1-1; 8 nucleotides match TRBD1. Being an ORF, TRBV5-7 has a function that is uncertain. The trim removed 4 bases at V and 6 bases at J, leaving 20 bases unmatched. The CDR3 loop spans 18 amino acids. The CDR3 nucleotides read TGTGCCAGCAGCCCCCGGGGGCAGGGGGCGCCGGGGTACTCTGAAGCTTTCTTT. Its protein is CASSPRGQGAPGYSEAFF.

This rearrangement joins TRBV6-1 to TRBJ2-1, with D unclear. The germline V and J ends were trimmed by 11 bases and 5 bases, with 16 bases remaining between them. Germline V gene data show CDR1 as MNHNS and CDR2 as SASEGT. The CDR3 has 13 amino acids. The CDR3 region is CASWQAADNEQFF. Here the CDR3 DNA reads TGTGCCTCCTGGCAGGCTGCCGACAATGAGCAGTTCTTC.

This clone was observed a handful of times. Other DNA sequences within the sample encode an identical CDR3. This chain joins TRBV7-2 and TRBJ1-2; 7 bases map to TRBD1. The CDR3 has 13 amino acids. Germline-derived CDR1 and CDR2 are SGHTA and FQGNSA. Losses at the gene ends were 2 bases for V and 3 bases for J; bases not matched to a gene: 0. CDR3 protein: CASSLTGDYGYTF. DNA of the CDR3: TGTGCCAGCAGCTTAACAGGGGACTATGGCTACACCTTC.

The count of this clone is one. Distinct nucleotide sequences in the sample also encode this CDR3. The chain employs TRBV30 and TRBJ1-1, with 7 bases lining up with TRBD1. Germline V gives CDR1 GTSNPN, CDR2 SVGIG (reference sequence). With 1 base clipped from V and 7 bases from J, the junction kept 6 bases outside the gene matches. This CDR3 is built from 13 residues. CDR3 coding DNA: TGTGCCTGGAGTGAGGGGGCGATGCGTGAAGCTTTCTTT. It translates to CAWSEGAMREAFF.

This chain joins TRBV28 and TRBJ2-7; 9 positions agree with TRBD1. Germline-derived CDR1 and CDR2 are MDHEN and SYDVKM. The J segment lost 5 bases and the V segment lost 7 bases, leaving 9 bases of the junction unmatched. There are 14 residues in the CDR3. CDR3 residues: CASTLSGTGNEQYF. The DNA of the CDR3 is TGTGCCAGCACTCTTTCAGGGACAGGGAACGAGCAGTACTTC.

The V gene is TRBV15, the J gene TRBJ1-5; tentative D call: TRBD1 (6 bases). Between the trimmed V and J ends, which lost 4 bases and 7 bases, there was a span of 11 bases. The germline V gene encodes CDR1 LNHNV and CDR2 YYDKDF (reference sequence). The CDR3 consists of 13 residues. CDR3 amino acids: CATSIGRGQPQHF. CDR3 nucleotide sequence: TGTGCCACCAGCATCGGTAGGGGGCAGCCCCAGCATTTT.

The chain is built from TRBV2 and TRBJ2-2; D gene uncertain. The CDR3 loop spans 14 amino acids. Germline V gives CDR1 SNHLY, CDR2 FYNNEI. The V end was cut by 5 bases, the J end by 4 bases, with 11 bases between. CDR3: CASSNTLSTGELFF. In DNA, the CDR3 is TGTGCCAGCAGTAATACTCTTTCCACCGGGGAGCTGTTTTTT.

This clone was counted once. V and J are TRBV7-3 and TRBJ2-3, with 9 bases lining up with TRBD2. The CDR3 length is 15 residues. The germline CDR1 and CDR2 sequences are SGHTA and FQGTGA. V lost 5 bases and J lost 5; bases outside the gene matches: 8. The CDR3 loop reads CASSGRGGAGDTQYF. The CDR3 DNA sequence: TGTGCCAGCAGCGGTCGCGGGGGGGCCGGAGATACGCAGTATTTT.

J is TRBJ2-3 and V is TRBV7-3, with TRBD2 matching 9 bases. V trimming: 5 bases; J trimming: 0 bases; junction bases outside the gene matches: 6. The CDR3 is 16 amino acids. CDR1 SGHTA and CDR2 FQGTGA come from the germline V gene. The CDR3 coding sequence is TGTGCCAGCAGCCCTCTGGGGACTAGCAGCACAGATACGCAGTATTTT. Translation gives CASSPLGTSSTDTQYF.

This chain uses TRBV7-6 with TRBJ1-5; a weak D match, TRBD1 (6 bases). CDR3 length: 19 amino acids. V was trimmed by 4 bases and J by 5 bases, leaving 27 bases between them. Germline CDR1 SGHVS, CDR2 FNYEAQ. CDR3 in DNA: TGTGCCAGCAGCTCGACTCTGGGTACACAGGGCATGGGGGATCAGCCCCAGCATTTT. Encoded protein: CASSSTLGTQGMGDQPQHF.

The CDR3 nucleotides are TGTGCCAGTAGTATAGAAACATCAGACAGGGAACGGAATCAGCCCCAGCATTTT. Residues: CASSIETSDRERNQPQHF. The V call is TRBV19, the J call TRBJ1-5, with 7 bases fitting TRBD1. This CDR3 contains 18 residues. The V gene end was trimmed by 0 bases and the J gene end by 4 bases; junction bases not matched to a gene: 12. Germline CDR1 and CDR2: LNHDA and SQIVND (reference sequence).

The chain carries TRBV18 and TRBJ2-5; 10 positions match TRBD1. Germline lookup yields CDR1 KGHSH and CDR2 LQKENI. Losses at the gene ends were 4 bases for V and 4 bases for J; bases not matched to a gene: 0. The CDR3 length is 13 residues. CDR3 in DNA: TGTGCCAGCTCACGGACAGGGGGAGAGACCCAGTACTTC. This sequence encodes CASSRTGGETQYF.

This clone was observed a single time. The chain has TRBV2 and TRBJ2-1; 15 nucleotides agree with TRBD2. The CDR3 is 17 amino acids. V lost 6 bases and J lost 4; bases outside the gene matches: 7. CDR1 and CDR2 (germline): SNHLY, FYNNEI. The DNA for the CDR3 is TGTGCCAGCAGATCCGGGACTAGCGGGGGGCATTACAATGAGCAGTTCTTC. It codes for CASRSGTSGGHYNEQFF.